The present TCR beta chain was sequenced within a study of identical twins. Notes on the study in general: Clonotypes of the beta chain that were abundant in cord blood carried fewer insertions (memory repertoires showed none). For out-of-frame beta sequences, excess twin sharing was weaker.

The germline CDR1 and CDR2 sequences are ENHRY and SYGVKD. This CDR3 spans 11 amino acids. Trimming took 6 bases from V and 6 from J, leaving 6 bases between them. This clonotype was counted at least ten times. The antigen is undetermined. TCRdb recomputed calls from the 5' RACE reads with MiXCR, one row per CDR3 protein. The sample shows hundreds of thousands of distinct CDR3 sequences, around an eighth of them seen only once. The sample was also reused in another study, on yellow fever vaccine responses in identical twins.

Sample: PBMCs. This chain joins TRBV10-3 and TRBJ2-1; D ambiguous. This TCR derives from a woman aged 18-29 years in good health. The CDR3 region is CAIRGPNEQFF. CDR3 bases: TGTGCCATCAGAGGGCCCAATGAGCAGTTCTTC.